This TCR beta chain came from a study of blood T cell repertoires in COVID-19 (dated by TCRdb to 2019 to 2021). At the level of the whole study: Samples from collaborators originated in the United States, Italy and Spain and spanned both the acute and convalescent phases of COVID-19. The sample metadata nearly always contained a de-identified subject ID, COVID-19 status, age in years and sex. The dataset comprised deeply sampled blood TCRbeta repertoires from subjects exposed to, actively infected with, or recovered from COVID-19. Where available, HLA class I and class II types were obtained from metadata supplied by the sample provider rather than from assay-based typing. Samples came from the ongoing ImmuneRACE study (first 160 participants) plus 1,254 subjects from 6 global collaborators. The repertoires were made available in a free public database intended to serve as a resource for research on the immune response to SARS-CoV-2. The material from the prospective study consisted of cDNA or gDNA derived from T cells, B-cell-depleted T cells, or PBMCs.

Samples from volunteer blood donors who had recovered from COVID-19 were contributed by a second Seattle source. Each collaborating institution followed its own protocols to collect whole blood in K2EDTA tubes. For TCRbeta analysis, collaborators shipped samples as frozen whole blood, isolated PBMCs, or DNA extracted from either of those sample types. TCRbeta CDR3 regions were amplified from genomic DNA using the immunoSEQ Assay, a bias-controlled multiplex PCR. The authors' analysis ran thus. Within the assay, amplification of reference gene primers was used to estimate how many nucleated cells each sample contained. To quantify the absolute abundance of each unique TCRbeta CDR3 rearrangement, sequence reads were collapsed and filtered. For each sample, productive Simpson clonality was calculated as the square root of Simpson's diversity index across productive rearrangements. The table was pulled from immuneACCESS by TCRdb, which kept in-frame rearrangements only. Such tables lose some clones; where checked, under half of the loss comes from unresolved V genes, and the rest has no known cause. That table gives V, J and clone size, and the DNA gave D and trimming. In this sample the table shows about 270,000 clones, roughly 86% of which occur a single time. Jointly, the top ten make up approximately 9.4% of the sample.

CDR1 SGHDT and CDR2 YYEEEE are derived from the germline V gene. V is cut by 5 bases and J by 5 bases, and the space between the germline ends is 22 bases. From the cysteine through the phenylalanine, the CDR3 covers 16 amino acids. CDR3 DNA is the only sequence kept; it has 48 bases, read in frame from the first base. Study-level results and caveats: The amount of clinical and demographic metadata varied by source and participant and was provided uncurated.

As to this clone: This clone's antigen is unknown. No per-base quality is available; no much larger clone lies one base away.

The rearranged segments are TRBV5-6 and TRBJ2-5; TRBD1 might be the D gene, on 7 matching bases. This clonotype was sampled from a man aged 40-49 years who had recovered from COVID-19. The material sequenced was peripheral blood. The DNA is as follows: TGTGCCAGCAGTTGGACCTCAGGGGGGAGATTGGAGACCCAGTACTTC. This is translated as CASSWTSGGRLETQYF.